The text below deals with one TCR beta chain. Its antigen remains unidentified. This sample stems from a study of cytomegalovirus exposure and HLA in healthy donors. Study-wide context: In an early release, HLA-typed donors contributed about 80 million unique TCR sequences.

The CDR3 is 15 residues long. Germline V gene lookup returns CDR1 SGHAT and CDR2 FQNNGV. V lost 1 base and J lost 5; bases outside the gene matches: 2. General study points: The authors listed around 150 TCR beta chains as cytomegalovirus-associated. Common viral pathogens seemed to be connected with several of the most significant clusters, according to a later analysis. The authors judged a highly shared variant cluster likely a sequencing artifact.

13 Jbeta primers and 60 Vbeta primers were used for the PCR. Method: immunoSEQ multiplex PCR; TCRdb's copy keeps in-frame clones and lacks some. The data hold some 170,000 clones, with under 80% observed a single time. V and J are TRBV11-2 and TRBJ1-6, with 7 positions matching TRBD1. Sample: PBMCs. The TCR originated in a human donor in good health. CDR3 protein: CASSLGGQNNSPLHF. The CDR3 DNA is TGTGCCAGCAGCTTAGGGGGACAGAATAATTCACCCCTCCACTTT. The full variable domain, with the rest looked up from reference TRBV11-2 and TRBJ1-6, is EAGVAQSPRYKIIEKRQSVAFWCNPISGHATLYWYQQILGQGPKLLIQFQNNGVVDDSQLPKDRFSAERLKGVDSTLKIQPAKLEDSAVYLCASSLGGQNNSPLHFGNGTRLTVT.